This TCR beta chain was profiled in a study of T cells after posttransplantation cyclophosphamide. Study results and limitations: TRB clonality was highly associated with recipient CMV seropositivity and reactivation. Skin or GI-infiltrating T cells shared few TRB sequences with blood.

About this clone itself: Its antigen is unknown.

Assay: immunoSEQ multiplex PCR; the TCRdb copy retains only in-frame clones and omits some. The sample includes approximately 32,000 clones, 70% to 90% seen only once; the top ten take under 15%. V dropped 5 bases and J dropped 4 bases, with 14 bases sitting between them. Per germline, CDR1 SGHAT and CDR2 FQNNGV. CDR3 size: 15 residues. This chain connects TRBV11-2 to TRBJ2-2; D is perhaps TRBD1 (6 bases). Material for sequencing was PBMCs. This TCR was recovered from a middle-aged woman with a blood cancer, CMV-positive, and with a related stem cell donor. Written as DNA, the CDR3 is TGTGCCAGCAGCGATATGGACAGACTCACCGGGGAGCTGTTTTTT. Translated: CASSDMDRLTGELFF. The variable domain in full, with the rest retrieved from reference TRBV11-2 and TRBJ2-2, is EAGVAQSPRYKIIEKRQSVAFWCNPISGHATLYWYQQILGQGPKLLIQFQNNGVVDDSQLPKDRFSAERLKGVDSTLKIQPAKLEDSAVYLCASSDMDRLTGELFFGEGSRLTVL.